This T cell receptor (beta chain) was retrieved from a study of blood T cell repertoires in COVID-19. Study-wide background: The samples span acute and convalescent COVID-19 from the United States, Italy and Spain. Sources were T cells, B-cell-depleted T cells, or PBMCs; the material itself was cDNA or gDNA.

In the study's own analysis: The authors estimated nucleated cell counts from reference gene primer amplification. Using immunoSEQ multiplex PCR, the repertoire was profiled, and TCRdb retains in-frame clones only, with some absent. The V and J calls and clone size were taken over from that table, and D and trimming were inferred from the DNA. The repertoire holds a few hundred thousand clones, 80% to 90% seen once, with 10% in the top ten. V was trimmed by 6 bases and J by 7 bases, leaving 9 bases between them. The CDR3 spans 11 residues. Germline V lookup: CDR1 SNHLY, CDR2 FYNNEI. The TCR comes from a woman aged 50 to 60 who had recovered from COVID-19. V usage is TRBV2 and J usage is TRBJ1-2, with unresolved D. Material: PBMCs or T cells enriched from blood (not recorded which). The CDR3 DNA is TGTGCCAGCAGCTTGAGGGCTGGCTACACCTTC. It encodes CASSLRAGYTF.